The T cell receptor beta chain described here comes from a study of shared clonotypes between healthy human individuals. Regarding the study as a whole: Limited genetic and exposure-history diversity came from having few donors.

TCRdb's copy holds only in-frame clones and misses some; the assay was immunoSEQ multiplex PCR. The sample holds fewer than 550,000 clones, 60% to 80% seen once. The CDR3 consists of 15 residues. The junction had 7 bases not matched to a gene; V was cut back by 2 bases and J by 3 bases. CDR1 and CDR2 from the germline V gene are MNHEY and SMNVEV (reference sequence). Turning to this clone: Its antigen is unidentified.

The receptor comes from a woman aged 35 to 49 in good health. Some clones in this sample may be carry-over from other donors' samples. Specimen: PBMCs. The gene calls are TRBV27 and TRBJ2-7; 7 bases map to TRBD2. CDR3 DNA: TGTGCCAGCAGTTTAGGCGGGCTAGCGGACTACGAGCAGTACTTC. Its translation is CASSLGGLADYEQYF.